The 15 T cell receptor beta chains below were found in one sample sequenced in a study of blood T cell repertoires in COVID-19. Produced via immunoSEQ multiplex PCR; TCRdb's table is partial and in-frame only. Seen here are about 140,000 clones, 70% to 85% observed once, and the top ten hold approximately 3.5%. Material for sequencing was peripheral blood. The receptors here all came from a man aged 60 to 75 with acute or convalescent COVID-19.

The chain links TRBV7-2 to TRBJ2-7; D is possibly TRBD2 (6 bases). The CDR3 is 13 amino acids. Germline CDR1 reads SGHTA; CDR2 reads FQGNSA. V was cut by 7 bases and J by 2 bases, with 12 bases left in between. Here the CDR3 reads CASTVGGPYEQYF. The DNA for the CDR3 is TGTGCCAGCACCGTGGGGGGACCCTACGAGCAGTACTTC.

This clone was counted between two and nine times. The gene calls are TRBV7-9 and TRBJ2-1; 8 bases are a match to TRBD2. This CDR3 is built from 15 residues. Germline V gene data show CDR1 as SEHNR and CDR2 as FQNEAQ (reference sequence). V gave up 3 bases and J gave up 5 bases; unmatched junction bases: 6. The CDR3 DNA is TGTGCCAGCAGCTTTGAGCGGGAGTTTCACAATGAGCAGTTCTTC. Translation: CASSFEREFHNEQFF.

This sequence joins TRBV3-1 (or the pseudogene TRBV3-2) and TRBJ2-1, with 8 bases lining up with TRBD2. CDR1 and CDR2 from the germline V gene are LGHDT and YNNKEL (reference sequence). V shed 1 base and J 1 base; nucleotides not matched to a gene: 0. The CDR3 is 15 amino acids. The CDR3 is CASSQGGRSYNEQFF. The CDR3 DNA reads as TGTGCCAGCAGCCAAGGCGGGAGGTCCTACAATGAGCAGTTCTTC.

The chain joins TRBV24-1 to TRBJ2-1; D is possibly TRBD2 (6 bases). The CDR3 spans 13 residues. V was shortened by 1 base and J by 10 bases, with 10 bases between the two germline ends. Germline values: CDR1 KGHDR, CDR2 SFDVKD. CDR3 nucleotides: TGTGCCACCAGTGATTTCCCCCGGGGGGAGCAGTTCTTC. It is translated as CATSDFPRGEQFF.

The chain is built from TRBV24-1 and TRBJ2-1; the match to TRBD1 covers 9 bases. CDR3 length: 16 residues. Looked up from germline, CDR1 is KGHDR and CDR2 is SFDVKD. With 4 bases clipped from V and 13 bases from J, the junction kept 16 bases outside the gene matches. CDR3 bases: TGTGCCACCAGTGACCAATACAGGGGGCGACAAGCGGGACAGTTCTTC. It encodes CATSDQYRGRQAGQFF.

This chain links TRBV24-1 with TRBJ2-5; 11 bases are a match to TRBD2. Trimming at V came to 7 bases and at J to 2 bases, leaving 8 bases not matched to a gene. In germline, CDR1 is KGHDR, CDR2 SFDVKD. The CDR3 has 16 amino acids. Written as DNA, the CDR3 is TGTGCCACCAGCGCAGGGACTAGCGGCTTACAAGAGACCCAGTACTTC. Translated: CATSAGTSGLQETQYF.

The chain is built from TRBV7-2 and TRBJ1-4; 8 bases are shared with TRBD1. V was pared by 4 bases and J by 7 bases, with 8 bases of the junction left unmatched. The length of the CDR3 is 15 residues. Germline V lookup: CDR1 SGHTA, CDR2 FQGNSA. CDR3 region: CASSYHRTGIEKLFF. The CDR3 DNA reads as TGTGCCAGCAGCTACCATCGGACAGGGATTGAAAAACTGTTTTTT.

CDR3 in amino acids: CASRRDSYNSPLHF. CDR3 nucleotides: TGTGCCAGCAGGAGGGACAGTTACAATTCACCCCTCCACTTT. V and J are TRBV7-2 and TRBJ1-6; 7 nucleotides match TRBD1. CDR1 SGHTA and CDR2 FQGNSA come from the germline V gene. Unmatched junction bases numbered 6, after V lost 6 bases and J lost 7 bases. This CDR3 region has 14 residues. The full variable domain, its missing parts supplied by reference TRBV7-2 and TRBJ1-6, is GAGVSQSPSNKVTEKGKDVELRCDPISGHTALYWYRQSLGQGLEFLIYFQGNSAPDKSGLPSDRFSAERTGGSVSTLTIQRTQQEDSAVYLCASRRDSYNSPLHFGNGTRLTVT.

The CDR3 DNA reads as TGTGCCAGCAGCCCCCCCCCTGGGACTAGCGGACCCGAGACCCAGTACTTC. Residues: CASSPPPGTSGPETQYF. This chain uses TRBV9 with TRBJ2-5; 11 bases align to TRBD2. The CDR3 covers 17 residues. V trimming: 4 bases; J trimming: 5 bases; junction bases outside the gene matches: 13. Germline CDR1 SGDLS, CDR2 YYNGEE.

This clone was picked up a small number of times. The V call is TRBV19, the J call TRBJ2-5; TRBD1 matches 10 bases. Germline V gives CDR1 LNHDA, CDR2 SQIVND (reference sequence). Trimming took 6 bases from V and 5 from J; bases not matched to a gene: 9. The CDR3 loop spans 15 amino acids. The CDR3 nucleotides are TGTGCCAGTAGAGGGAGACAGGGGGCCTGGGAGACCCAGTACTTC. Protein: CASRGRQGAWETQYF.

V and J are TRBV24-1 and TRBJ1-2; D ambiguous. This CDR3 has 14 residues. Germline CDR1 is KGHDR and CDR2 is SFDVKD. V lost 5 bases, J lost 6 bases, and 15 bases lay in between. This CDR3 is CATSATREGNGYTF. The DNA of the CDR3 is TGTGCCACCAGTGCCACCCGAGAGGGAAATGGCTACACCTTC.

The chain joins TRBV5-8 to TRBJ1-3; unclear D gene. CDR3 size: 14 residues. Between the trimmed V and J ends, which lost 7 bases and 0 bases, there was a span of 11 bases. Looked up from germline, CDR1 is SGHTS and CDR2 is YDEGEE. The CDR3, as DNA: TGTGCCAGCGCCGGACTGATCTCTGGAAACACCATATATTTT. Residues: CASAGLISGNTIYF. Combining the CDR3 with reference TRBV5-8 and TRBJ1-3 gives the whole variable domain EAGVTQSPTHLIKTRGQQATLRCSPISGHTSVYWYQQALGLGLQFLLWYDEGEERNRGNFPPRFSGRQFPNYSSELNVNALELEDSALYLCASAGLISGNTIYFGEGSWLTVV.

The genes are TRBV7-2 and TRBJ2-7; D perhaps matches TRBD2 (6 bases). Trimming shortened V by 5 bases and J by 3 bases, and 17 bases separated the two germline ends. The CDR3 is made up of 15 amino acids. Germline V gives CDR1 SGHTA, CDR2 FQGNSA. CDR3 nucleotide sequence: TGTGCCAGCAGCCCACTCTCGGGACTCCACTACGAGCAGTACTTC. Translated, it gives CASSPLSGLHYEQYF.

The chain links TRBV28 to TRBJ2-2; D remains ambiguous. The V gene's germline CDR1 is MDHEN and CDR2 SYDVKM. The V end lost 7 bases, the J end lost 1 base, and 7 bases lay between the germline ends. The CDR3 covers 13 residues. CDR3 in DNA: TGTGCCAGCACTACGGGGAACACCGGGGAGCTGTTTTTT. This translates into CASTTGNTGELFF.

The CDR3 DNA reads TGCGCCAGCAGCTCCCGTCGACTAGCGGGAGGTGGGGAGACCCAGTACTTC. Amino acids: CASSSRRLAGGGETQYF. The chain recombines TRBV5-1 with TRBJ2-5, with TRBD2 identical over 13 bases. V shed 3 bases, J shed 5 bases, and the junction held 10 bases outside the gene matches. Germline CDR1 is SGHRS and CDR2 is YFSETQ. The CDR3 totals 17 residues.